This T cell receptor beta chain was identified during a study of radiotherapy plus CTLA-4 blockade in lung cancer. Study-level findings and limits: In blood, tumor-derived TCR clones expanded after radiotherapy plus ipilimumab.

As to this clone: What it binds is not known.

The protocol was immunoSEQ multiplex PCR, while the TCRdb copy is restricted to in-frame clones and leaves out a portion. The sample carries about 98,000 clones, roughly 80% recorded once. The CDR3 sequence is 16 residues long. V was shortened by 1 base and J by 0 bases, with 12 bases between the two germline ends. Germline CDR1 reads SGHAT; CDR2 reads FQNNGV. The chain recombines TRBV11-2 with TRBJ2-5; possibly TRBD2 for D (5 bases). The sample in question was peripheral blood, obtained from a patient treated with radiotherapy plus ipilimumab. The source is a human donor with non-small cell lung cancer who had a partial response to radiotherapy plus ipilimumab. CDR3 sequence: CASSLAPGRDQETQYF. CDR3 nucleotide sequence: TGTGCCAGCAGCTTAGCTCCGGGGAGAGACCAAGAGACCCAGTACTTC.